The clone carrying this T cell receptor beta chain was seen only once. Its antigen is still unknown. The data were obtained in a study of cytomegalovirus exposure and HLA in healthy donors. Across the study: Prior work identified more than 90 million unique TCR beta sequences in 190 million or so T cells. Study results and caveats: In vitro data verified a few CMV-associated chains as specific for CMV antigens. Cytomegalovirus association was listed for roughly 160 TCR beta chains.

PCR was performed using 60 Vbeta and 13 Jbeta primers. The assay was immunoSEQ multiplex PCR, and TCRdb's table has in-frame clones only and misses some. The sample holds about 240,000 clones; 82% are singletons and the top ten take 4.5% to 6%. The CDR3 runs to 17 residues. V was pared by 4 bases and J by 5 bases, with 15 bases of the junction left unmatched. Germline V gene data show CDR1 as SGHNT and CDR2 as YYREEE (reference sequence). The sequenced material came from PBMCs. The receptor comes from a woman aged 40-49 years in good health and CMV-seropositive. The rearrangement uses TRBV5-4 and TRBJ2-7; 10 bases fit TRBD1. The CDR3 region is CASSRQIKPGQGNEQYF. The CDR3 DNA sequence: TGTGCCAGCAGCCGTCAAATTAAACCGGGACAGGGGAACGAGCAGTACTTC.